These 17 T cell receptor beta chains originate from one sample sequenced in a study of blood T cell repertoires in COVID-19. Sequencing used immunoSEQ multiplex PCR; TCRdb keeps in-frame clones, though not all of them. The sample has under 40,000 clones, 80% to 90% seen once. Sample: peripheral blood. These receptors were taken from a man aged 50-60 years with active or convalescent COVID-19.

The chain combines TRBV11-2 with TRBJ1-6, with TRBD1 matching over 9 bases. The V segment lost 1 base and the J segment 1 base; nucleotides outside the gene matches: 2. The CDR3 totals 17 residues. Germline CDR1 is SGHAT and CDR2 is FQNNGV. CDR3: CASSLGTGVSYNSPLHF. CDR3 coding DNA: TGTGCCAGCAGCTTAGGGACAGGGGTATCCTATAATTCACCCCTCCACTTT.

This clone was detected once. The rearrangement joins TRBV6-5 to TRBJ1-1; 10 bases line up with TRBD1. The CDR3 length is 12 residues. J was trimmed by 8 bases and V by 6 bases; bases with no gene match: 3. CDR1 and CDR2 (germline): MNHEY, SVGAGI. CDR3 bases: TGTGCCAGCAGGACAGGGGGCTTAGAAGCTTTCTTT. Translating it yields CASRTGGLEAFF.

Only one count was recorded for this clone. This chain links TRBV5-1 with TRBJ1-1, with D hard to call. Deletions cut 0 bases from V and 4 bases from J, with 22 bases between. Germline CDR1 is SGHRS and CDR2 is YFSETQ. This CDR3 spans 18 amino acids. In DNA, the CDR3 is TGCGCCAGCAGCTTGGTTCCGGGATATGAGAGTCTGGGCACTGAAGCTTTCTTT. Its protein product is CASSLVPGYESLGTEAFF.

The chain couples TRBV3-1 (or the pseudogene TRBV3-2) to TRBJ1-6, with D possibly matching TRBD1 (6 bases). The CDR3 loop spans 17 amino acids. Germline CDR1 and CDR2: LGHDT and YNNKEL (reference sequence). V was cut by 6 bases and J by 0 bases, with 15 bases left in between. The CDR3 bases are TGTGCCAGCAGTCGGGACATCCCGAGCTCCTATAATTCACCCCTCCACTTT. Residues: CASSRDIPSSYNSPLHF.

This clone was recorded only once. The V call is TRBV20-1, the J call TRBJ1-6; D is undetermined. Germline assignment: CDR1 DFQATT and CDR2 SNEGSKA (reference sequence). The CDR3 extends over 11 amino acids. V shed 0 bases and J shed 15 bases, with 9 bases lying between them. The CDR3 sequence is CSAREEGLLHF. CDR3 coding DNA: TGCAGTGCTAGAGAAGAGGGCCTCCTCCACTTT.

The chain links TRBV15 to TRBJ2-3; D might be TRBD1 (5 bases). The CDR3 covers 16 residues. Germline V gene lookup returns CDR1 LNHNV and CDR2 YYDKDF (reference sequence). V was trimmed by 1 base and J by 0 bases, leaving 11 bases between them. As DNA, the CDR3 is TGTGCCACCAGCAGAGGCGACAGTCTGAGCACAGATACGCAGTATTTT. It encodes CATSRGDSLSTDTQYF. The variable domain in full, with the rest retrieved from reference TRBV15 and TRBJ2-3, is DAMVIQNPRYQVTQFGKPVTLSCSQTLNHNVMYWYQQKSSQAPKLLFHYYDKDFNNEADTPDNFQSRRPNTSFCFLDIRSPGLGDTAMYLCATSRGDSLSTDTQYFGPGTRLTVL.

V is TRBV6-5 and J is TRBJ1-1; D uncertain. Germline CDR1 reads MNHEY; CDR2 reads SVGAGI. The V end was cut by 1 base, the J end by 6 bases, with 15 bases between. There are 15 residues in the CDR3. The DNA for the CDR3 is TGTGCCAGCAGTTACTTTATCGTCAGTCCTTCTGAAGCTTTCTTT. It is translated as CASSYFIVSPSEAFF.

The V and J genes are TRBV5-4 and TRBJ2-1; 7 positions match TRBD2. Unmatched junction bases numbered 6, after V lost 5 bases and J lost 10 bases. Per the germline V gene, CDR1 is SGHNT and CDR2 is YYREEE (reference sequence). CDR3 length: 12 residues. The CDR3 coding sequence is TGTGCCAGCAGTTACCCGGGGGGAGAGCAGTTCTTC. Amino acids: CASSYPGGEQFF.

The chain carries TRBV7-3 and TRBJ2-1, with D possibly being TRBD2 (7 bases). The CDR3 has 14 residues. Germline CDR1 reads SGHTA; CDR2 reads FQGTGA. V shed 0 bases and J shed 9 bases, with 12 bases lying between them. Here the CDR3 DNA reads TGTGCCAGCAGCTTAACGGGCGGGGGCGTTGAGCAGTTCTTC. It encodes CASSLTGGGVEQFF.

This sequence joins TRBV6-6 and TRBJ1-4; weak D call: TRBD1 (5 bases). The germline V and J ends were trimmed by 6 bases and 0 bases, with 8 bases remaining between them. The CDR3 sequence is 14 residues long. In germline, CDR1 is MNHNY, CDR2 SVGAGI (reference sequence). The DNA for the CDR3 is TGTGCCAGCAGGGAGGGACCAACTAATGAAAAACTGTTTTTT. It encodes CASREGPTNEKLFF.

V usage is TRBV19 and J usage is TRBJ2-5; 7 bases map to TRBD1. CDR1 LNHDA and CDR2 SQIVND come from the germline V gene (reference sequence). J gave up 5 bases and V 0 bases, and 6 bases lay outside the gene matches. The CDR3 spans 15 residues. The CDR3 DNA reads as TGTGCCAGTAGTATAGAAACAGGGGCGGAGGAGACCCAGTACTTC. Translation: CASSIETGAEETQYF.

The chain carries TRBV9 and TRBJ2-5; 11 positions match TRBD2. The length of the CDR3 is 17 residues. Germline V gene lookup returns CDR1 SGDLS and CDR2 YYNGEE. Trimming cost V 0 bases and J 5 bases; bases outside gene matches: 9. In nucleotides, the CDR3 is TGTGCCAGCAGCGTAGGGTTAGCGGGGGGGCCAGCGGAGACCCAGTACTTC. It encodes CASSVGLAGGPAETQYF.

This rearrangement joins TRBV6-1 to TRBJ1-6; D is unresolved. The germline gives CDR1 MNHNS, CDR2 SASEGT. V lost 3 bases, J lost 12 bases, and 12 bases lay in between. The CDR3 is 13 amino acids. The CDR3 DNA sequence: TGTGCCAGCAGTGAGGGAGAGGGTCTACCCCTCCACTTT. Its protein product is CASSEGEGLPLHF.

This clone appeared once. The CDR3 region has the DNA TGCGCCAGCAGCTTGGGGAGCGGGAGGACCTTCTACAATGAGCAGTTCTTC. Protein: CASSLGSGRTFYNEQFF. The rearrangement uses TRBV5-1 and TRBJ2-1, with 9 bases fitting TRBD2. This CDR3 has 17 amino acids. V shed 0 bases, J shed 3 bases, and the junction held 7 bases outside the gene matches. The germline V gene encodes CDR1 SGHRS and CDR2 YFSETQ.

The sample holds a few counts of this clone. The chain uses TRBV3-1 (or the pseudogene TRBV3-2) and TRBJ1-1; D is unresolved. V was shortened by 3 bases and J by 7 bases, with 6 bases between the two germline ends. CDR3 length: 11 amino acids. Germline CDR1 and CDR2: LGHDT and YNNKEL (reference sequence). CDR3 amino acids: CASSQRDEAFF. The CDR3 nucleotides are TGTGCCAGCAGCCAGAGAGATGAAGCTTTCTTT.

The chain links TRBV6-6 to TRBJ1-1, with TRBD1 matching 7 bases. This CDR3 spans 14 amino acids. Germline loops: CDR1 MNHNY, CDR2 SVGAGI (reference sequence). The V and J ends lost 5 bases and 1 base, in that order; junction bases with no gene match: 4. DNA of the CDR3: TGTGCCAGCAGTCCGGGACAGAGGAACACTGAAGCTTTCTTT. This gives the protein CASSPGQRNTEAFF.

V is TRBV7-9 and J is TRBJ1-4; TRBD1 aligns across 11 bases. Per the germline V gene, CDR1 is SEHNR and CDR2 is FQNEAQ (reference sequence). The CDR3 totals 18 residues. Trimming took 3 bases from V and 7 from J; bases not matched to a gene: 13. The CDR3 loop reads CASSLGAGTGGFFEKLFF. The CDR3 nucleotides are TGTGCCAGCAGCTTGGGCGCCGGGACAGGGGGGTTTTTTGAAAAACTGTTTTTT.